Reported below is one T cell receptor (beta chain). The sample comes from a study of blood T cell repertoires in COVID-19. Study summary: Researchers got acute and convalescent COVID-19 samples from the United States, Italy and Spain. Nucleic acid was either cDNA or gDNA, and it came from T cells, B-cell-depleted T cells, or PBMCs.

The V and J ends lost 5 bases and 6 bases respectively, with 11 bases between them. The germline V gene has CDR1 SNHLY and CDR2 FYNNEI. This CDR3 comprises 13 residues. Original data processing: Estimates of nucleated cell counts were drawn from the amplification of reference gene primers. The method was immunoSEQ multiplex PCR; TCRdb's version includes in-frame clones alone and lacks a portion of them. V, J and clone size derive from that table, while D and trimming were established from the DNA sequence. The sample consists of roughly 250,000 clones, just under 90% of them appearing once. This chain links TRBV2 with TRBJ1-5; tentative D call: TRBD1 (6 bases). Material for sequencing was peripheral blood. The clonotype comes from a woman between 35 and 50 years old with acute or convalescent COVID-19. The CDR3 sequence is CASSTGWTQPQHF. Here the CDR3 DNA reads TGTGCCAGCAGTACAGGGTGGACTCAGCCCCAGCATTTT.